A selection of T cell receptor beta chains follows, all from one sample in a study of blood T cell repertoires in COVID-19. Clones were sequenced by immunoSEQ multiplex PCR, and TCRdb holds only the in-frame ones, with some missing. Among 110,000 to 150,000 clones, nearly 85% were seen once, and the ten largest hold 40% to 55%. The sequenced sample consisted of peripheral blood. These receptors all come from a human donor in a cohort sampled during active COVID-19. Each CDR3 is given with its conserved first and last residue. D genes are given only for firm matches. Clone size is not always given. Where it is, it says once, few, many or a class for expanded clones.

cdr3_aa cdr3_nt v_call clone_size d_call j_call
CAWENSYGYTF TGTGCCTGGGAGAACAGCTATGGCTACACCTTC TRBV30 NA NA TRBJ1-2
CSVVWQLNTEAFF TGCAGCGTTGTTTGGCAGTTGAACACTGAAGCTTTCTTT TRBV29-1 NA NA TRBJ1-1
CASSPRIGRNNEQYF TGTGCCAGCAGCCCCCGTATCGGGAGGAATAACGAGCAGTACTTC TRBV27 NA TRBD2 TRBJ2-7
CASRMSGSNADTQYF TGTGCCAGCAGGATGAGCGGGAGTAACGCAGATACGCAGTATTTT TRBV7-9 NA TRBD2 TRBJ2-3
CASSLHTDTQYF TGTGCCAGCAGTTTACATACAGATACGCAGTATTTT TRBV12-3/TRBV12-4 NA NA TRBJ2-3
CASSLLPSSGNTIYF TGTGCCAGCAGCTTACTTCCGAGCTCTGGAAACACCATATATTTT TRBV7-8 NA NA TRBJ1-3
CSVEDFGKLFF TGCAGCGTTGAAGATTTCGGAAAACTGTTTTTT TRBV29-1 NA NA TRBJ1-4
CSVLGADTQYF TGCAGCGTTTTAGGGGCAGATACGCAGTATTTT TRBV29-1 NA NA TRBJ2-3
CASSVRDSRTDTQYF TGCGCCAGCAGCGTACGGGACAGCCGCACAGATACGCAGTATTTT TRBV5-1 NA TRBD1 TRBJ2-3
CASSFPELGNQPQHF TGTGCCAGCAGTTTCCCGGAGTTGGGCAATCAGCCCCAGCATTTT TRBV6-6 NA NA TRBJ1-5
CASSQQGSYGYTF TGTGCCAGCAGCCAACAGGGGAGCTATGGCTACACCTTC TRBV6-2/TRBV6-3 few TRBD1 TRBJ1-2
CASSLQSGRPQETQYF TGTGCCAGCAGCTTACAGTCAGGGCGGCCACAAGAGACCCAGTACTTC TRBV7-2 once NA TRBJ2-5
CASSKPDRLYGYTF TGTGCCAGCAGCAAACCGGACAGGCTCTATGGCTACACCTTC TRBV7-2 NA TRBD1 TRBJ1-2
CASGTGIVYTF TGTGCCAGCGGGACAGGCATAGTCTACACCTTC TRBV7-9 NA TRBD1 TRBJ1-2
CAISVSTGQSKDGYTF TGTGCCATCAGTGTTTCGACAGGGCAAAGTAAGGACGGCTACACCTTC TRBV10-3 NA TRBD1 TRBJ1-2
CASSLVREGNEQFF TGCGCCAGCAGCTTGGTACGGGAAGGGAATGAGCAGTTCTTC TRBV5-1 NA NA TRBJ2-1
CATSRDTQGSYGYTF TGTGCCACCAGCAGAGATACGCAGGGATCCTATGGCTACACCTTC TRBV15 medium-sized NA TRBJ1-2
CASSFRGRYNEQFF TGTGCCAGCAGTTTCCGGGGAAGGTACAATGAGCAGTTCTTC TRBV27 NA NA TRBJ2-1
CATRAGGQTGELFF TGTGCCACCAGAGCAGGGGGCCAAACCGGGGAGCTGTTTTTT TRBV24-1 NA TRBD1 TRBJ2-2
CASSFRSGLYTDTQYF TGTGCCAGCAGTTTCCGGAGCGGGCTCTACACAGATACGCAGTATTTT TRBV28 NA NA TRBJ2-3
CASSKGRIGEAFF TGTGCCAGCAGCAAAGGGAGGATCGGAGAAGCTTTCTTT TRBV21-1 NA NA TRBJ1-1
CASSRQGDVGYTF TGTGCCAGCAGCCGACAGGGAGATGTTGGCTACACCTTC TRBV16 NA TRBD1 TRBJ1-2
CASSLSAPPGGYTF TGTGCCAGCAGTTTATCGGCCCCGCCGGGGGGCTACACCTTC TRBV28 NA NA TRBJ1-2
CASSVEHTEPGNTIYF TGTGCCAGCAGCGTAGAACATACAGAACCTGGAAACACCATATATTTT TRBV9 NA NA TRBJ1-3
CASSQNRQGRQTNYGYTF TGTGCCAGCTCACAAAACCGACAGGGGAGGCAAACTAACTATGGCTACACCTTC TRBV18 NA TRBD1 TRBJ1-2
CASSEGGTSHQPQHF TGTGCCAGCAGTGAAGGGGGGACAAGTCATCAGCCCCAGCATTTT TRBV6-1 NA NA TRBJ1-5
CASSLLGHQNTEAFF TGTGCCAGCAGCTTATTAGGACACCAGAACACTGAAGCTTTCTTT TRBV7-9 NA NA TRBJ1-1
CASQTGAIYGYTF TGTGCCAGCCAGACAGGAGCCATTTATGGCTACACCTTC TRBV2 NA NA TRBJ1-2
CSVGSDTGELFF TGCAGCGTTGGTTCTGACACCGGGGAGCTGTTTTTT TRBV29-1 NA NA TRBJ2-2
CASKAGSLGETQYF TGTGCCAGTAAGGCGGGGAGCCTTGGAGAGACCCAGTACTTC TRBV19 NA NA TRBJ2-5
CAWSRSTVASNYGYTF TGTGCCTGGAGTCGCTCGACAGTTGCCTCCAACTATGGCTACACCTTC TRBV30 NA NA TRBJ1-2
CASSLDGSSGAHYEQYF TGTGCCAGCAGCTTAGATGGGAGTAGCGGGGCCCACTACGAGCAGTACTTC TRBV11-3 NA TRBD2 TRBJ2-7
CASSLAWTGGFYEQYF TGCGCCAGCAGCTTGGCCTGGACAGGGGGCTTTTACGAGCAGTACTTC TRBV5-1 NA TRBD1 TRBJ2-7
CASSLHQDNEQFF TGTGCCAGCAGCTTGCATCAGGACAATGAGCAGTTCTTC TRBV7-2 NA NA TRBJ2-1
CASSQEIGPASGGYTF TGCGCCAGCAGCCAGGAGATCGGTCCCGCCTCGGGTGGCTACACCTTC TRBV4-3 NA NA TRBJ1-2
CATSGGTGANTGELFF TGTGCCACCAGTGGTGGGACAGGGGCCAACACCGGGGAGCTGTTTTTT TRBV24-1 NA TRBD1 TRBJ2-2
CASSLVGVRQPQHF TGTGCCAGCAGCTTGGTCGGGGTACGTCAGCCCCAGCATTTT TRBV5-6 NA NA TRBJ1-5
CASSLVTGQHTEAFF TGTGCCAGCAGCTTGGTCACCGGACAGCACACTGAAGCTTTCTTT TRBV5-5 NA NA TRBJ1-1
CSVGPWVRLRYTEAFF TGCAGCGTTGGGCCGTGGGTCCGGCTGAGGTACACTGAAGCTTTCTTT TRBV29-1 NA NA TRBJ1-1
CASSLTAGRGDTQYF TGTGCCAGCAGCTTGACAGCGGGAAGGGGAGATACGCAGTATTTT TRBV7-2 NA TRBD2 TRBJ2-3
CAISESGGTEAFF TGTGCCATCAGTGAGTCGGGGGGTACTGAAGCTTTCTTT TRBV10-3 NA NA TRBJ1-1
CASSAGTRTYEQYF TGTGCCAGCAGCGCCGGGACACGGACCTACGAGCAGTACTTC TRBV9 NA NA TRBJ2-7
CASGDRGLGADTQYF TGTGCTAGTGGTGACAGGGGGCTCGGCGCGGATACGCAGTATTTT TRBV12-5 NA TRBD1 TRBJ2-3
CASSFSGRLDTGELFF TGTGCCAGCAGCTTTAGCGGGAGGTTGGACACCGGGGAGCTGTTTTTT TRBV11-2 NA TRBD2 TRBJ2-2
CASSQLRGTNEKLFF TGCGCCAGCAGCCAACTCAGGGGAACTAATGAAAAACTGTTTTTT TRBV4-3 NA NA TRBJ1-4
CASSFMQGAITEAFF TGTGCCAGCAGCTTCATGCAGGGGGCTATCACTGAAGCTTTCTTT TRBV11-2 NA TRBD1 TRBJ1-1